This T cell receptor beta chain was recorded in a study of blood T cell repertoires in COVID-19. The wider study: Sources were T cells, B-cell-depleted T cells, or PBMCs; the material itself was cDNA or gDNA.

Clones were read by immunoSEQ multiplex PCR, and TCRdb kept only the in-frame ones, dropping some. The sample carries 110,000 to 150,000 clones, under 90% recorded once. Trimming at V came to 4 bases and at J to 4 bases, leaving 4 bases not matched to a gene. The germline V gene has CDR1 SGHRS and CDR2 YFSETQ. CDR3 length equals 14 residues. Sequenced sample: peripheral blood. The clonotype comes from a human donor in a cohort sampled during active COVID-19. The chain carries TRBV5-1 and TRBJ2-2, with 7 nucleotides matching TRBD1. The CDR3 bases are TGCGCCAGCAGCAACGGACAGGCCACCGGGGAGCTGTTTTTT. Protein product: CASSNGQATGELFF.